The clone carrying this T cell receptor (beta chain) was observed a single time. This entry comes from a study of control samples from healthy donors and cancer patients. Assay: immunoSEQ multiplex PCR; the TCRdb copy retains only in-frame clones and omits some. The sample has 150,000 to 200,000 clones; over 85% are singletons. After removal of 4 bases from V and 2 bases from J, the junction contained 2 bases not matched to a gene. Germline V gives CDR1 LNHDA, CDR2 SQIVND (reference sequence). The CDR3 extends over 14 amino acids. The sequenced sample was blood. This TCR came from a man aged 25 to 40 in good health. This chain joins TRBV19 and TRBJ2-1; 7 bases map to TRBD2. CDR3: CASSSGGTYNEQFF. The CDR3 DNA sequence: TGTGCCAGTAGTAGCGGGGGAACCTACAATGAGCAGTTCTTC.